This passage covers 5 T cell receptor beta chains from one sample sequenced in a study of blood T cell repertoires in COVID-19. Clones were read by immunoSEQ multiplex PCR, and TCRdb kept only the in-frame ones, dropping some. The sample includes around 440,000 clones, about 91% of them seen just once. Sequencing was done on a sample of peripheral blood. The receptors shown here come from a woman between 45 and 60 years old with COVID-19, enrolled during active disease.

The rearrangement joins TRBV7-2 to TRBJ2-7; TRBD2 matches 8 bases. The CDR3 has 13 residues. Germline V gene lookup returns CDR1 SGHTA and CDR2 FQGNSA. Trimming cost V 6 bases and J 2 bases; bases outside gene matches: 3. CDR3 residues: CASSYGGAYEQYF. The CDR3 DNA reads as TGTGCCAGCAGTTACGGGGGGGCCTACGAGCAGTACTTC.

CDR3 in amino acids: CATSDYDGATSTDTQYF. CDR3 sequence (DNA): TGTGCCACCAGTGATTACGACGGAGCTACTAGCACAGATACGCAGTATTTT. V gene TRBV24-1 combines with J gene TRBJ2-3; D is ambiguous. This CDR3 is built from 17 residues. The ends were cut back, 2 bases at V and 0 bases at J, with 14 bases in the middle. Germline values: CDR1 KGHDR, CDR2 SFDVKD.

The J gene is TRBJ2-7, the V gene TRBV6-5; 11 bases are a match to TRBD1. Trimming took 7 bases from V and 4 from J; bases not matched to a gene: 6. CDR1 and CDR2 from the germline V gene are MNHEY and SVGAGI. This CDR3 region has 14 residues. The CDR3 spells CASNADRGLYEQYF. The CDR3 region has the DNA TGTGCCAGCAATGCGGACAGGGGGCTATACGAGCAGTACTTC.

In its sample, this clone was seen once. This chain joins TRBV5-1 and TRBJ2-1; 10 bases are shared with TRBD2. The V gene end was trimmed by 0 bases and the J gene end by 8 bases; junction bases not matched to a gene: 8. The CDR3 loop spans 16 amino acids. Germline assignment: CDR1 SGHRS and CDR2 YFSETQ. CDR3 bases: TGCGCCAGCAGCTTGGGAGGTAGCGGGGGGTTGGATGAGCAGTTCTTC. Residues: CASSLGGSGGLDEQFF. The full variable domain, its missing parts supplied by reference TRBV5-1 and TRBJ2-1, is KAGVTQTPRYLIKTRGQQVTLSCSPISGHRSVSWYQQTPGQGLQFLFEYFSETQRNKGNFPGRFSGRQFSNSRSEMNVSTLELGDSALYLCASSLGGSGGLDEQFFGPGTRLTVL.

The chain recombines TRBV30 with TRBJ1-1; no firm D call. The germline V gene has CDR1 GTSNPN and CDR2 SVGIG (reference sequence). Trimming took off 1 base at V and 8 bases at J, with 8 bases between the two ends. This CDR3 contains 11 residues. For the CDR3, the DNA is TGTGCCTGGAGTGCAGGTGGGGAAGCTTTCTTT. As protein: CAWSAGGEAFF.